The sequence of this T cell receptor (beta chain) was determined in a study of CD8+CD57+ T cells in acquired aplastic anemia. At the level of the study: CD4+ and CD8+ cells, once sorted, gave DNA averaging about 3 ug. An average of roughly 11 million reads for CD4+ cells was obtained from healthy donors.

This clonotype was detected ten times or more. Antigen: not known. Genomic DNA provided the template from which TCR beta VDJ and CDR3 profiles were obtained. Using its own MiXCR run on the reads, TCRdb lists one record per CDR3 protein. Altogether about 110,000 distinct CDR3 sequences are present, 40% to 65% being singletons, with the ten largest covering approximately 32%. Whole-study findings and limits: Patients were compared with controls for CD8+ Simpson's diversity, and no significant difference emerged.

The receptor was isolated from a human donor in good health, serving as a control. Sequencing was done on a sample of sorted CD4+, CD8+, or CD8+CD57+ T cells (not recorded which) from PBMCs.

As DNA, the CDR3 is TGTGCCAGCACGCCGATGGCGGGGGCAAATCAGCCCCAGCATTTT. Translating gives CASTPMAGANQPQHF. The chain uses TRBV2 and TRBJ1-5, with D tentatively TRBD1 (6 bases). The V and J ends lost 7 bases and 4 bases respectively, with 17 bases between them. Germline-derived CDR1 and CDR2 are SNHLY and FYNNEI. This CDR3 has 15 amino acids.